The following is a TCR beta chain sequence with its context. Its antigen is unidentified. Each cell subset's genomic DNA was divided evenly among several immunoSEQ plates. Using about 220 ng DNA, approximately 27,000 T cell genomes, the sorted-subset replicate PCRs were run. Generated by immunoSEQ multiplex PCR, the TCRdb table keeps only in-frame clones and is missing some. The sample consists of some 2,000,000 clones, less than 95% of them appearing once. This record belongs to a study of shared clonotypes between healthy human individuals. It was CD45RO-negative cells, positively selected for CCR7, that made up naive CD8 cells, with terminally differentiated effector memory CD45RA+ cells excluded. Study conclusions and caveats: Shared clonotypes: roughly 5% naive CD4, around 3.5% naive CD8, 2.3% memory CD4, approximately 0.41% memory CD8. Incompleteness in sorted-subset sequencing, despite large depth, was shown by rarefaction.

Germline CDR1 is SGHTS and CDR2 is YDEGEE. The CDR3 length is 13 residues. The V gene lost 1 base and the J gene lost 3 bases, with 8 bases spanning the gap. Sequencing was done on a sample of naive CD8+ T cells sorted from blood. The chain joins TRBV5-8 to TRBJ2-7, with D hard to call. The origin of this receptor is a young man in good health. The CDR3 nucleotides are TGTGCCAGCAGCTTGCTCAGCAACTACGAGCAGTACTTC. This codes for CASSLLSNYEQYF. The whole variable domain, remainder taken from reference TRBV5-8 and TRBJ2-7, is EAGVTQSPTHLIKTRGQQATLRCSPISGHTSVYWYQQALGLGLQFLLWYDEGEERNRGNFPPRFSGRQFPNYSSELNVNALELEDSALYLCASSLLSNYEQYFGPGTRLTVT.